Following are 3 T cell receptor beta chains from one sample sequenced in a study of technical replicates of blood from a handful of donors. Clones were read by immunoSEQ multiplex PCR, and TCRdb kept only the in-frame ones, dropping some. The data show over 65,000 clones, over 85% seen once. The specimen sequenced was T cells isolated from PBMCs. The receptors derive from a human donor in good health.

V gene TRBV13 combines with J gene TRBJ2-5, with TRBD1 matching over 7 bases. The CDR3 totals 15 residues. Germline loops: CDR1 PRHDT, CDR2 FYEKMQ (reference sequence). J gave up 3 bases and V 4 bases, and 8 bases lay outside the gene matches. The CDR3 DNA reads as TGTGCCAGCAGCTCGGGACAGCCCCATAAAGAGACCCAGTACTTC. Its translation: CASSSGQPHKETQYF.

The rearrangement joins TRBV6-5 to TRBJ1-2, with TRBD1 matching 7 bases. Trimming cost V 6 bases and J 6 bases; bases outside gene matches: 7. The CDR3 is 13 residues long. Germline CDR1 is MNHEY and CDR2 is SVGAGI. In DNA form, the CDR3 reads TGTGCCAGCAGACCCGACAGGGCTAATGGCTACACCTTC. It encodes CASRPDRANGYTF.

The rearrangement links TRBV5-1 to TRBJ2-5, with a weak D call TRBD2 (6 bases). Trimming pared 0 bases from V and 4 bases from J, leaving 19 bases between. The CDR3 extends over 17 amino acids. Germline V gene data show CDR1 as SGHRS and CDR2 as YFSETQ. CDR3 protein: CASSLAPLGGDAETQYF. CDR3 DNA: TGCGCCAGCAGCTTGGCGCCCCTAGGAGGGGACGCAGAGACCCAGTACTTC.